The 11 T cell receptor beta chains presented below share a single source sample, sequenced in a study of T-cell memory formation after mild COVID-19. TCRdb analysed the 5' RACE reads with MiXCR anew, one entry per CDR3 protein. The sample records about 270,000 distinct CDR3 sequences, roughly 16% being singletons. Sequenced: PBMCs or a T cell subset sorted from them (not recorded which). The receptors stem from a man younger than 35 who had mild COVID-19 (a few samples of this study predate the infection). Cell type and time point are not known.

The V and J genes are TRBV12-3 or TRBV12-4 and TRBJ2-5; D gene unclear. V was clipped by 8 bases and J by 3 bases, with 10 bases between them. The CDR3 covers 12 residues. The CDR3 sequence is CASGPGEETQYF. CDR3 nucleotides: TGTGCCAGCGGCCCTGGGGAAGAGACCCAGTACTTC.

This chain joins TRBV5-1 and TRBJ2-7; D is tentatively TRBD1 or TRBD2 (5 bases each). V was trimmed by 0 bases and J by 1 base, leaving 14 bases between them. The length of the CDR3 is 16 residues. Germline CDR1 reads SGHRS; CDR2 reads YFSETQ. CDR3 coding DNA: TGCGCCAGCAGCTTGGGGGGTCGGGACGGATCCTACGAGCAGTACTTC. Translating it yields CASSLGGRDGSYEQYF.

The rearrangement links TRBV7-2 to TRBJ1-4, with D possibly matching TRBD1 (5 bases). Germline CDR1 and CDR2: SGHTA and FQGNSA. The V and J ends lost 3 bases and 7 bases respectively, with 12 bases between them. This CDR3 is 14 amino acids long. CDR3 nucleotide sequence: TGTGCCAGCAGCTTCCAGTGGGGGGGTGAAAAACTGTTTTTT. It translates to CASSFQWGGEKLFF.

This clonotype was recorded at least ten times. The chain couples TRBV11-2 to TRBJ2-3, with D uncertain. This CDR3 has 12 amino acids. CDR1 is SGHAT and CDR2 is FQNNGV in the germline V gene. Trimming took off 3 bases at V and 6 bases at J, with 7 bases between the two ends. The CDR3 DNA reads TGTGCCAGCAGCTTTGCCGATGATACGCAGTATTTT. This sequence encodes CASSFADDTQYF.

This clonotype was seen ten or more times. The J gene is TRBJ2-4, the V gene TRBV12-3 or TRBV12-4, with 9 bases lining up with TRBD2. The CDR3 has 15 amino acids. V was pared by 8 bases and J by 8 bases, with 13 bases of the junction left unmatched. Written as DNA, the CDR3 is TGTGCCAGCGGGGACGGACGTAGCGGGGGTGACATTCAGTACTTC. Translation gives CASGDGRSGGDIQYF.

This chain joins TRBV6-6 and TRBJ2-1, with D perhaps TRBD1 or TRBD2 (5 bases each). Germline loops: CDR1 MNHNY, CDR2 SVGAGI (reference sequence). V was pared by 2 bases and J by 10 bases, with 15 bases between. The CDR3 consists of 14 residues. The CDR3 protein is CASSYTAEGDEQFF. The CDR3 DNA is TGTGCCAGCAGTTACACGGCAGAAGGGGACGAGCAGTTCTTC.

This clonotype was observed a few times. The chain joins TRBV4-3 to TRBJ2-1, with TRBD2 as a possible D gene (5 bases). CDR3 size: 15 residues. The V end was cut by 4 bases, the J end by 2 bases, with 12 bases between. Germline CDR1 is LGHNA and CDR2 is YSLEER. CDR3 bases: TGCGCCAGCAGCCTCCAGCGGTTGGCCTACAATGAGCAGTTCTTC. Its translation is CASSLQRLAYNEQFF.

The chain combines TRBV10-3 with TRBJ2-7, with TRBD2 matching 8 bases. Germline V CDR1 and CDR2: ENHRY, SYGVKD. The CDR3 spans 14 residues. V gave up 2 bases and J gave up 3 bases; unmatched junction bases: 3. The CDR3 DNA is TGTGCCATCAGTGAGACGGCGGGGGGCTACGAGCAGTACGTC. Its translation is CAISETAGGYEQYV.

V usage is TRBV7-9 and J usage is TRBJ1-1, with D maybe TRBD1 (6 bases). The length of the CDR3 is 13 residues. The V end was cut by 7 bases, the J end by 7 bases, with 16 bases between. Germline lookup yields CDR1 SEHNR and CDR2 FQNEAQ (reference sequence). The CDR3 sequence: CASTRAGANEAFF. As DNA, the CDR3 is TGTGCCAGCACCCGGGCGGGGGCGAATGAAGCTTTCTTT.

The rearrangement joins TRBV28 to TRBJ1-2; D gene uncertain. V dropped 6 bases and J dropped 7 bases, with 15 bases sitting between them. The CDR3 is made up of 13 amino acids. CDR1 MDHEN and CDR2 SYDVKM come from the germline V gene. The CDR3 sequence is CASSPPNARGYTF. The DNA of the CDR3 is TGTGCCAGCAGCCCCCCGAACGCTCGTGGCTACACCTTC.

The genes are TRBV23-1 and TRBJ2-1; D is unresolved. TRBV23-1 is identified as an open reading frame with a role that is uncertain. The CDR3 is 14 residues long. V lost 3 bases and J 2 bases, leaving 8 bases between the germline ends. CDR3 amino acids: CASSHLRAYNEQFF. Here the CDR3 DNA reads TGCGCCAGCAGTCACCTCCGCGCCTACAATGAGCAGTTCTTC.